This T cell receptor beta chain was retrieved from a study of T cells in Graves' hyperthyroidism and ophthalmopathy. TCR beta CDR3 regions were amplified from RNA. First-round RT-PCR with HTBI primers amplified the TCR CDR3 region. TCRdb redid the calling of the multiplex PCR reads with MiXCR, one entry per CDR3 protein. The sample yields around 300,000 distinct CDR3 sequences, roughly 13% seen once. Study outcomes and limitations: Blood shared most expanded thyroid clonotypes above 0.001.

Uncontrolled infections, other autoimmune diseases, pregnancy or lactation led to exclusion of patients. Diagnosing involved the use of clinical symptoms, serum thyroxine and TRAb, thyroid ultrasound and orbital computed tomography. Blood was drawn at first hyperthyroidism diagnosis, before any ophthalmopathy symptoms. V was shortened by 3 bases and J by 1 base, with 14 bases between the two germline ends. The germline V gene encodes CDR1 SGDLS and CDR2 YYNGEE. CDR3 length: 15 residues. This clonotype occurred many times. The antigen is undetermined. V and J are TRBV9 and TRBJ2-7, with a tentative D call TRBD2 (6 bases). Sample: blood. This sequence was found in a woman in her twenties or thirties with Graves' hyperthyroidism that later progressed to Graves' ophthalmopathy. The CDR3 spells CASSASRRGSYEQYF. CDR3 in DNA: TGTGCCAGCAGCGCGTCTAGGCGGGGATCCTACGAGCAGTACTTC. The whole variable domain, remainder taken from reference TRBV9 and TRBJ2-7, is DSGVTQTPKHLITATGQRVTLRCSPRSGDLSVYWYQQSLDQGLQFLIQYYNGEERAKGNILERFSAQQFPDLHSELNLSSLELGDSALYFCASSASRRGSYEQYFGPGTRLTVT.